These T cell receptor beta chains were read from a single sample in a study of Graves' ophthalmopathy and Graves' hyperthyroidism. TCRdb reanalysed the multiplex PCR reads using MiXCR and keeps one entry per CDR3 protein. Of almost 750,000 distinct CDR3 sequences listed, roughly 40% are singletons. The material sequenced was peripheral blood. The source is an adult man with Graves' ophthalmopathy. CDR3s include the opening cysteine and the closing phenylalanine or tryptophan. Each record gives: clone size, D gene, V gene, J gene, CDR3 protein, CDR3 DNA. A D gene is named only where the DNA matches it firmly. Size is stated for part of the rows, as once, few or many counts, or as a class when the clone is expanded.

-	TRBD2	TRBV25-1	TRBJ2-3	CASSEGSGSADTQYF	TGTGCCAGCAGTGAAGGTAGCGGGTCCGCAGATACGCAGTATTTT
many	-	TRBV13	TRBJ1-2	CASSLGRGDREYGYTF	TGTGCCAGCAGCTTAGGCCGGGGGGACCGAGAATATGGCTACACCTTC
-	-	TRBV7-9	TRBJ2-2	CASSLENTGELLF	TGTGCCAGCAGCTTAGAGAACACCGGGGAGCTGCTTTTT
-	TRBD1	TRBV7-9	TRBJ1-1	CASSLKGVGGFRTEAFF	TGTGCCAGCAGCTTGAAGGGTGTAGGGGGCTTTCGCACTGAAGCTTTCTTT
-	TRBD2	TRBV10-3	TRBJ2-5	CAKMYKKAGEETQYF	TGTGCCAAGATGTATAAAAAAGCGGGAGAAGAGACCCAGTACTTC
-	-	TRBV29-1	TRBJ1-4	CSVEGQHDNEKLFF	TGCAGCGTTGAAGGACAGCATGATAATGAAAAACTGTTTTTT
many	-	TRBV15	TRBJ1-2	CATSRDPGGTGGYTF	TGTGCCACCAGCAGAGATCCCGGGGGAACGGGTGGCTACACCTTC
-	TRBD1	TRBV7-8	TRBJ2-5	CASSPRPATGLVAETQYF	TGTGCCAGTAGTCCCCGACCCGCGACAGGGCTGGTGGCGGAGACCCAGTACTTC
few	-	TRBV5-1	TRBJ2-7	CASSPGHLSYEQYF	TGTGCCAGCAGCCCCGGACACCTTTCCTACGAGCAGTACTTC
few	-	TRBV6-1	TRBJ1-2	CASSYSQGQNGYTF	TGTGCCAGCAGTTACTCACAGGGTCAGAATGGCTACACCTTC
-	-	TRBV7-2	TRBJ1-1	CASSLRRGWTEAFF	TGTGCCAGCAGCTTACGTCGGGGTTGGACTGAAGCTTTCTTT
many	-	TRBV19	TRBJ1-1	CASRGHLNTEAFF	TGTGCCAGTAGGGGCCACCTGAACACTGAAGCTTTCTTT
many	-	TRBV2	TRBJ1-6	CASSAILRRDSPLHF	TGTGCCAGCAGCGCTATCTTAAGGAGGGATTCACCCCTCCACTTT
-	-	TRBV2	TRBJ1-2	CASRTGQVYGYTF	TGTGCCAGCAGAACAGGGCAAGTCTATGGCTACACCTTC
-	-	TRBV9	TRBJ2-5	CASRLGQGQETQYF	TGTGCCAGCAGACTCGGGCAGGGGCAAGAGACCCAGTACTTC
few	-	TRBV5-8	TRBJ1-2	CASSLVGEAGYTF	TGTGCCAGCAGCTTGGTAGGGGAAGCTGGCTACACCTTC
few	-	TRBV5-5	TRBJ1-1	CASSLESRYTEAFF	TGTGCCAGCAGCTTGGAGAGTCGATACACTGAAGCTTTCTTT
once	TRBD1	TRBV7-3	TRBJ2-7	CASSSLRDRGREQYF	TGTGCCAGCAGCTCCCTTCGGGACAGGGGGCGCGAGCAGTACTTC
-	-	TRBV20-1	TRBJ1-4	CSAREGLTNEKLFF	TGCAGTGCTAGAGAGGGTTTAACTAATGAAAAACTGTTTTTT
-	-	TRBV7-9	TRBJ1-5	CASSLSPRYDGRRVINQPQHF	TGTGCCAGCAGCTTGTCCCCACGTTACGACGGACGGAGGGTAATCAATCAGCCCCAGCATTTT
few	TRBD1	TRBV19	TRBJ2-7	CASSITPTGSYEQYF	TGTGCCAGTAGTATAACCCCGACAGGGTCCTACGAGCAGTACTTC